These 8 T cell receptor beta chains originate from one sample sequenced in a study of cytotoxic CD8 clonotypes in ibrutinib-treated CLL. Assay: immunoSEQ multiplex PCR; the TCRdb copy retains only in-frame clones and omits some. The table includes roughly 200,000 clones, roughly 65% detected once. The sample consisted of PBMCs, taken after 12 months of ibrutinib treatment. These TCRs come from a human donor with chronic lymphocytic leukemia.

The V gene is TRBV7-2, the J gene TRBJ1-3; TRBD1 is a possible D gene (5 bases). The CDR3 extends over 15 amino acids. Deletions cut 4 bases from V and 2 bases from J, with 12 bases between. Germline V CDR1 and CDR2: SGHTA, FQGNSA. CDR3 sequence (DNA): TGTGCCAGCAGCTCAGGGTTCTCGGCTGGAAACACCATATATTTT. Translation gives CASSSGFSAGNTIYF.

This clone came up a few times. This chain links TRBV5-1 with TRBJ2-1; a possible D gene is TRBD1 (5 bases). The CDR3 sequence is 15 residues long. Germline loops: CDR1 SGHRS, CDR2 YFSETQ. The ends were cut back, 0 bases at V and 9 bases at J, with 16 bases in the middle. The CDR3 DNA is TGCGCCAGCAGCTTGGCCCAGGGTCGGCGGTTTGAGCAGTTCTTC. Its translation is CASSLAQGRRFEQFF.

The V call is TRBV6-5, the J call TRBJ2-2; 7 bases are a match to TRBD1. Germline V gene data show CDR1 as MNHEY and CDR2 as SVGAGI. V dropped 6 bases and J dropped 4; count of bases not matched to a gene: 5. The CDR3 sequence is 14 residues long. The CDR3 sequence: CASRPDRVTGELFF. The DNA for the CDR3 is TGTGCCAGCAGGCCTGACAGGGTCACCGGGGAGCTGTTTTTT.

This clone was seen once. The chain recombines TRBV5-1 with TRBJ2-1; 7 nucleotides align to TRBD1. The CDR3 consists of 16 residues. Per germline, CDR1 SGHRS and CDR2 YFSETQ. V trimming: 1 base; J trimming: 3 bases; junction bases outside the gene matches: 7. This CDR3 is CASSLRARQGYNEQFF. The CDR3 coding sequence is TGCGCCAGCAGCTTGAGGGCCCGACAGGGCTACAATGAGCAGTTCTTC.

The chain recombines TRBV4-2 with TRBJ2-1; 9 nucleotides align to TRBD2. With V trimmed by 6 bases and J by 4 bases, 7 bases remained unmatched. Germline CDR1 and CDR2: LGHNA and YNFKEQ. This CDR3 comprises 15 residues. The CDR3 bases are TGTGCCAGCAGGAAGGCACTAGCGGGTTACAATGAGCAGTTCTTC. Translated, it gives CASRKALAGYNEQFF.

The chain links TRBV11-3 to TRBJ2-5; D is undetermined. CDR3 length equals 13 residues. Germline V gives CDR1 SGHNT, CDR2 YENEEA. Trimming removed 3 bases at V and 1 base at J, with 6 bases between. The CDR3 nucleotides are TGTGCCAGCAGCTTCTCGCTCCAAGAGACCCAGTACTTC. Translation: CASSFSLQETQYF. The complete variable domain, with remaining parts taken from reference TRBV11-3 and TRBJ2-5, reads EAGVVQSPRYKIIEKKQPVAFWCNPISGHNTLYWYLQNLGQGPELLIRYENEEAVDDSQLPKDRFSAERLKGVDSTLKIQPAELGDSAVYLCASSFSLQETQYFGPGTRLLVL.

V gene TRBV30 combines with J gene TRBJ1-6; D is uncertain. Between the trimmed V and J ends, which lost 1 base and 7 bases, there was a span of 14 bases. This CDR3 has 15 residues. The V gene's germline CDR1 is GTSNPN and CDR2 SVGIG (reference sequence). The CDR3 region has the DNA TGTGCCTGGAGTGCCGACGGACCGGGGAATTCACCCCTCCACTTT. This translates into CAWSADGPGNSPLHF. The full variable domain, rest sourced from reference TRBV30 and TRBJ1-6, is SQTIHQWPATLVQPVGSPLSLECTVEGTSNPNLYWYRQAAGRGLQLLFYSVGIGQISSEVPQNLSASRPQDRQFILSSKKLLLSDSGFYLCAWSADGPGNSPLHFGNGTRLTVT.

The rearrangement joins TRBV9 to TRBJ2-2; weak D call: TRBD2 (5 bases). Deletions cut 2 bases from V and 7 bases from J, with 9 bases between. CDR1 is SGDLS and CDR2 is YYNGEE in the germline V gene. The CDR3 runs 13 residues. CDR3 residues: CASSVSGNGELFF. Written as DNA, the CDR3 is TGTGCCAGCAGCGTGTCGGGGAACGGGGAGCTGTTTTTT.